The table lists the clone carrying this T cell receptor beta chain with a count of one. The sample is drawn from a study of cytomegalovirus exposure and HLA in healthy donors. The PCR used 60 Vbeta and 13 Jbeta primers. Clones were sequenced by immunoSEQ multiplex PCR, and TCRdb holds only the in-frame ones, with some missing. Counted here are approximately 150,000 clones, around 78% occurring once; the ten biggest clones make up around 13%. This CDR3 is 17 amino acids long. The specimen was PBMCs. J is TRBJ1-6 and V is TRBV21-1; the DNA was not used to check the table's D call, TRBD1. TRBV21-1 has pseudogene status. This TCR derives from a woman aged 45-65 years in good health and CMV-seropositive. The CDR3 DNA reads as TGTGCCAATTTGTGCCGGGACAGGGTAAAATTCAATTCACCCCTCCACTTT. Protein product: CANLCRDRVKFNSPLHF.